The next 5 T cell receptor beta chains were all read from a single sample in a study of T cells in tuberculosis. Sequenced by immunoSEQ multiplex PCR; TCRdb stores in-frame clones only, minus some. The profile shows roughly 35,000 clones, approximately 91% of them singletons. Material: PBMCs. These TCRs come from a donor between 10 and 35 years old with latent tuberculosis or without tuberculosis infection.

The chain has TRBV5-1 and TRBJ2-1, with TRBD1 as a possible D gene (5 bases). Between the trimmed V and J ends, which lost 0 bases and 1 base, there was a span of 11 bases. The CDR3 sequence is 16 residues long. Germline assignment: CDR1 SGHRS and CDR2 YFSETQ. CDR3 in DNA: TGCGCCAGCAGCTTGGCTGGGGCGGTATCCTACAATGAGCAGTTCTTC. It encodes CASSLAGAVSYNEQFF.

The chain is built from TRBV28 and TRBJ2-7, with TRBD1 matching 9 bases. V dropped 2 bases and J dropped 6; count of bases not matched to a gene: 5. This CDR3 region has 14 residues. CDR1 MDHEN and CDR2 SYDVKM come from the germline V gene. The DNA for the CDR3 is TGTGCCAGCAGTTTAGGGGACAGGGTCGCCGAGCAGTACTTC. This translates into CASSLGDRVAEQYF.

V usage is TRBV7-6 and J usage is TRBJ2-2, with 13 nucleotides matching TRBD2. The CDR3 sequence is 18 residues long. From germline, CDR1 is SGHVS and CDR2 FNYEAQ. V was clipped by 5 bases and J by 7 bases; unmatched bases: 13. CDR3 loop: CASSPATSGGSQGGELFF. CDR3 DNA sequence: TGTGCCAGCAGCCCCGCGACTAGCGGGGGGTCTCAAGGCGGGGAGCTGTTTTTT.

The chain employs TRBV27 and TRBJ2-1, with 16 positions matching TRBD2. The CDR3 contains 17 residues. Germline assignment: CDR1 MNHEY and CDR2 SMNVEV (reference sequence). Trimming at V came to 3 bases and at J to 12 bases, leaving 11 bases not matched to a gene. The CDR3 region is CASSLAVGTSGGAGQFF. The CDR3 coding sequence is TGTGCCAGCAGTTTGGCAGTAGGGACTAGCGGGGGGGCAGGGCAGTTCTTC.

The chain has TRBV18 and TRBJ2-7; TRBD1 matches 7 bases. The V segment lost 3 bases and the J segment 2 bases; nucleotides outside the gene matches: 4. The CDR3 runs 14 residues. CDR1 is KGHSH and CDR2 is LQKENI in the germline V gene. The CDR3 DNA reads as TGTGCCAGCTCACCTGGGCAGGGGGCCTACGAGCAGTACTTC. Translating gives CASSPGQGAYEQYF.